The rows below give T cell receptor beta chains drawn from one sample of a study of cytomegalovirus exposure and HLA in healthy donors. Method: immunoSEQ multiplex PCR; TCRdb's copy keeps in-frame clones and lacks some. The sample has roughly 220,000 clones, over 80% seen once. The sample taken for sequencing was PBMCs. These receptors originate from a woman under 30 in good health and CMV-seronegative. Each CDR3 is given with its conserved first and last residue. The order of the fields is D gene, V gene, clone size, J gene, CDR3 protein, CDR3 DNA. A D gene is named only where the DNA matches it firmly. Clone size is shown for a subset of rows, as once, few, many or a class of expanded clone.

>TRBD2|TRBV5-4|-|TRBJ2-1
CASSLQRGYNEQFF
TGTGCCAGCAGCCTACAGCGGGGATACAATGAGCAGTTCTTC
>TRBD2|TRBV27|once|TRBJ2-7
CASSTPRGAGAYEQYF
TGTGCCAGCAGTACGCCCCGTGGGGCGGGAGCCTACGAGCAGTACTTC
>-|TRBV6-1|-|TRBJ1-5
CASSAGRQGNQPQHF
TGTGCCAGCAGTGCAGGGAGGCAGGGTAATCAGCCCCAGCATTTT
>-|TRBV6-1|-|TRBJ1-5
CASSEPIQGWGNQPQHF
TGTGCCAGCAGTGAACCAATACAGGGTTGGGGCAATCAGCCCCAGCATTTT
>TRBD1|TRBV19|-|TRBJ2-2
CASSKGQITNTGELFF
TGTGCCAGTAGTAAGGGACAGATAACAAACACCGGGGAGCTGTTTTTT
>-|TRBV6-5|-|TRBJ1-1
CASSYWLGGGNTEAFF
TGTGCCAGCAGTTACTGGCTTGGGGGCGGGAACACTGAAGCTTTCTTT
>-|TRBV28|-|TRBJ2-7
CASSLVGDTSYEQYF
TGTGCCAGCAGTTTAGTTGGGGACACTTCCTACGAGCAGTACTTC
>-|TRBV19|-|TRBJ2-7
CASPGGKNIGCEQYF
TGTGCCAGCCCTGGCGGGAAGAATATCGGGTGCGAGCAGTACTTC
>-|TRBV25-1|-|TRBJ2-1
CASSAPTVRSYEQFF
TGTGCCAGCAGTGCTCCAACGGTCAGGTCATATGAGCAGTTCTTC
>-|TRBV6-4|-|TRBJ2-3
CASSRSRNTDTQYF
TGTGCCAGCAGTCGGAGCCGAAACACAGATACGCAGTATTTT
>-|TRBV4-2|once|TRBJ1-2
CASSQPRGFGYGYTF
TGTGCCAGCAGCCAACCCAGGGGCTTCGGCTATGGCTACACCTTC
>TRBD1|TRBV29-1|few|TRBJ1-1
CSVITGTGGTEAFF
TGCAGCGTTATAACCGGGACAGGGGGCACTGAAGCTTTCTTT
>-|TRBV6-6|-|TRBJ2-1
CASSYSSGLYNEQFF
TGTGCCAGCAGTTACTCTTCAGGACTGTACAATGAGCAGTTCTTC
>TRBD2|TRBV25-1|-|TRBJ2-5
CASSLPGGLAGAGETQYF
TGTGCCAGCAGCCTCCCCGGGGGGCTAGCGGGAGCGGGAGAGACCCAGTACTTC
>TRBD2|TRBV30|-|TRBJ2-6
CASATSGSYSGANVLTF
TGTGCCTCCGCCACTAGCGGGTCTTACTCTGGGGCCAACGTCCTGACTTTC
>TRBD1|TRBV25-1|-|TRBJ2-2
CASSRRTGTNTGELFF
TGTGCCAGCAGCAGGCGGACAGGGACAAACACCGGGGAGCTGTTTTTT
>-|TRBV29-1|-|TRBJ2-3
CSIVGPKRTDTQYF
TGCAGCATCGTGGGGCCTAAGAGGACAGATACGCAGTATTTT
>-|TRBV28|-|TRBJ2-7
CASMTTSEGGYEQYF
TGTGCCAGCATGACAACGTCTGAGGGCGGCTACGAGCAGTACTTC
>-|TRBV29-1|once|TRBJ2-1
CSVDSSYNEQFF
TGCAGCGTTGACAGCTCCTACAATGAGCAGTTCTTC
>-|TRBV27|-|TRBJ2-2
CASTRGSRTNTGELFF
TGTGCCAGCACCCGGGGGAGCAGGACGAACACCGGGGAGCTGTTTTTT